These 17 T cell receptor beta chains originate from one sample sequenced in a study of blood T cell repertoires in COVID-19. Some clones are missing from TCRdb's copy, which holds only in-frame ones; the method was immunoSEQ multiplex PCR. The table records 140,000 or so clones, about 87% of them present only once. The sample taken for sequencing was peripheral blood. These receptors all come from a man aged 50 or older who had recovered from COVID-19.

The rearrangement links TRBV15 to TRBJ2-3; possibly TRBD1 for D (6 bases). Germline loops: CDR1 LNHNV, CDR2 YYDKDF (reference sequence). This CDR3 has 16 residues. V dropped 1 base and J dropped 2 bases, with 13 bases sitting between them. This CDR3 is CATSRGTELSTDTQYF. The DNA of the CDR3 is TGTGCCACCAGCAGAGGGACAGAGTTATCCACAGATACGCAGTATTTT.

The rearrangement uses TRBV6-5 and TRBJ1-2; 8 nucleotides agree with TRBD1. From germline, CDR1 is MNHEY and CDR2 SVGAGI. CDR3 length: 14 residues. V trimming: 4 bases; J trimming: 5 bases; junction bases outside the gene matches: 6. CDR3 DNA: TGTGCCAGCAGTTCAGGACAGGGAGGGTATGGCTACACCTTC. Amino acid sequence: CASSSGQGGYGYTF.

The chain is built from TRBV29-1 and TRBJ1-4; TRBD1 agrees at 7 bases. V was pared by 5 bases and J by 6 bases, with 9 bases of the junction left unmatched. This CDR3 region has 14 residues. The germline V gene has CDR1 SQVTM and CDR2 ANQGSEA. CDR3 loop: CSVLSTGEDEKLFF. CDR3 nucleotides: TGCAGCGTTCTATCAACAGGGGAGGATGAAAAACTGTTTTTT.

This chain joins TRBV11-3 and TRBJ2-7, with 7 nucleotides matching TRBD1. The ends lost 5 bases at V and 1 base at J; junction bases unmatched: 5. CDR3 length: 14 residues. The germline CDR1 and CDR2 sequences are SGHNT and YENEEA. DNA of the CDR3: TGTGCCAGCAGCCGACGGGACAGTTCCTACGAGCAGTACTTC. Translated: CASSRRDSSYEQYF.

This sequence joins TRBV6-2 or TRBV6-3 and TRBJ2-3; 11 nucleotides match TRBD2. The CDR3 extends over 15 amino acids. Germline CDR1 is MNHEY and CDR2 is SVGEGT. V lost 4 bases and J lost 1; bases outside the gene matches: 1. In DNA form, the CDR3 reads TGTGCCAGCAGTTCGGGACTAGCGGGCACAGATACGCAGTATTTT. Encoded protein: CASSSGLAGTDTQYF.

The V and J genes are TRBV6-2 or TRBV6-3 and TRBJ2-2; 7 bases line up with TRBD1. The ends lost 2 bases at V and 6 bases at J; junction bases unmatched: 3. The germline V gene encodes CDR1 MNHEY and CDR2 SVGEGT. The CDR3 sequence is 14 residues long. The DNA for the CDR3 is TGTGCCAGCAGTTACGACAGGGTCGCCGGGGAGCTGTTTTTT. Encoded protein: CASSYDRVAGELFF.

The chain joins TRBV7-2 to TRBJ2-5, with 15 bases that match TRBD2. CDR1 SGHTA and CDR2 FQGNSA come from the germline V gene. The CDR3 is 19 residues long. Unmatched junction bases numbered 10, after V lost 5 bases and J lost 0 bases. The CDR3 DNA is TGTGCCAGCAGCCGGAAAAGCGGACTAGCGGGGGGGTACCAAGAGACCCAGTACTTC. Its translation: CASSRKSGLAGGYQETQYF.

This chain links TRBV7-2 with TRBJ1-2, with D hard to call. The CDR3 length is 12 residues. Trimming took 3 bases from V and 6 from J, leaving 8 bases between them. Per the germline V gene, CDR1 is SGHTA and CDR2 is FQGNSA. The CDR3 region is CASSLDYNGYTF. The CDR3 DNA reads as TGTGCCAGCAGCTTGGACTACAATGGCTACACCTTC.

CDR3 DNA: TGTGCCAGCAGCTCTGGACAGGCCATATTAAGCTCCTACGAGCAGTACTTC. This codes for CASSSGQAILSSYEQYF. The chain has TRBV11-3 and TRBJ2-7; the match to TRBD1 covers 7 bases. After removal of 4 bases from V and 0 bases from J, the junction contained 12 bases not matched to a gene. The CDR3 extends over 17 amino acids. CDR1 and CDR2 from the germline V gene are SGHNT and YENEEA.

This chain links TRBV5-1 with TRBJ1-1, with a possible D match to TRBD1 (6 bases). The germline V gene encodes CDR1 SGHRS and CDR2 YFSETQ. V was pared by 0 bases and J by 2 bases, with 11 bases between. The CDR3 length is 15 residues. The CDR3 sequence is CASSLAGQTNTEAFF. The CDR3 nucleotides are TGCGCCAGCAGCTTGGCAGGACAGACCAACACTGAAGCTTTCTTT.

The chain combines TRBV4-3 with TRBJ1-4; 9 bases line up with TRBD1. Germline lookup yields CDR1 LGHNA and CDR2 YSLEER. The CDR3 has 16 residues. The junction had 5 bases not matched to a gene; V was cut back by 4 bases and J by 2 bases. CDR3 bases: TGCGCCAGCAGCCTCACCGGGACAGGGACTAATGAAAAACTGTTTTTT. It yields the protein CASSLTGTGTNEKLFF.

The genes are TRBV24-1 and TRBJ2-1; 7 nucleotides match TRBD1. The germline CDR1 and CDR2 sequences are KGHDR and SFDVKD. The CDR3 runs to 13 residues. V lost 6 bases to trimming and J lost 6 bases; unmatched junction nucleotides: 4. CDR3: CATSRTGSNEQFF. The CDR3 DNA sequence: TGTGCCACCAGTAGGACAGGAAGCAATGAGCAGTTCTTC.

A few counts support this clone. The V call is TRBV2, the J call TRBJ1-6; 10 bases are shared with TRBD1. This CDR3 spans 15 amino acids. Germline loops: CDR1 SNHLY, CDR2 FYNNEI. Trimming took 3 bases from V and 4 from J; bases not matched to a gene: 0. The chain's CDR3 is CASSEGQGYNSPLHF. CDR3 coding DNA: TGTGCCAGCAGTGAGGGACAGGGGTATAATTCACCCCTCCACTTT.

This chain uses TRBV6-6 with TRBJ1-2; D might be TRBD1 (5 bases). V was shortened by 6 bases and J by 6 bases, with 11 bases between the two germline ends. The CDR3 is 12 residues long. Germline-derived CDR1 and CDR2 are MNHNY and SVGAGI (reference sequence). The CDR3, as DNA: TGTGCCAGCAGCTGGGGGGGGGATGGCTACACCTTC. As protein: CASSWGGDGYTF.

The chain joins TRBV3-1 (or the pseudogene TRBV3-2) to TRBJ1-2; unclear D gene. Germline-derived CDR1 and CDR2 are LGHDT and YNNKEL (reference sequence). V lost 3 bases to trimming and J lost 0 bases, with 5 bases between them. The CDR3 spans 13 residues. CDR3 nucleotide sequence: TGTGCCAGCAGCCATGAGGCTAACTATGGCTACACCTTC. Its translation: CASSHEANYGYTF.

The chain recombines TRBV11-3 with TRBJ2-1; possible D gene TRBD2, 6 bases. V shed 5 bases and J shed 6 bases, with 17 bases lying between them. The CDR3 spans 15 residues. CDR1 is SGHNT, CDR2 YENEEA, per germline. CDR3 coding DNA: TGTGCCAGCAGCCAACGGGACTCAGTAGGCAATGAGCAGTTCTTC. This gives the protein CASSQRDSVGNEQFF.

In nucleotides, the CDR3 is TGTGCCAGCAGTCGACAGGGGGGTCAGCCCCAGCATTTT. This codes for CASSRQGGQPQHF. The genes are TRBV6-2 or TRBV6-3 and TRBJ1-5; 9 bases are a match to TRBD1. The trim removed 5 bases at V and 6 bases at J, leaving 2 bases unmatched. Germline values: CDR1 MNHEY, CDR2 SVGEGT. The CDR3 is made up of 13 amino acids.